This TCR beta chain appears in the sequencing data of a study of blood T cells in healthy people across ages. Together with a sample-barcoded 5' primer, a J-beta primer mix was included in a second PCR lasting roughly 6 to 12 cycles. TCRdb re-analysed the 5' RACE reads in MiXCR, keeping a single row per CDR3 protein. The sample lists 1.5 million to 2 million distinct CDR3 sequences, over 25% occurring once. A word on this clonotype: The antigen is not known.

Germline assignment: CDR1 SNHLY and CDR2 FYNNEI. The CDR3 sequence is 14 residues long. Trimming left V 7 bases short and J 4 bases short, with 16 bases between. The study's findings and limits: More naive CD4+ cells and higher diversity marked long-lived donors relative to aged donors.

The sequencing sample was made of blood. The clonotype comes from a woman aged 25-40 years in good health. This chain connects TRBV2 to TRBJ1-2; D remains unclear. This CDR3 is CASIALRLGYGYTF. The DNA for the CDR3 is TGTGCCAGCATCGCCCTCCGATTGGGCTATGGCTACACCTTC.